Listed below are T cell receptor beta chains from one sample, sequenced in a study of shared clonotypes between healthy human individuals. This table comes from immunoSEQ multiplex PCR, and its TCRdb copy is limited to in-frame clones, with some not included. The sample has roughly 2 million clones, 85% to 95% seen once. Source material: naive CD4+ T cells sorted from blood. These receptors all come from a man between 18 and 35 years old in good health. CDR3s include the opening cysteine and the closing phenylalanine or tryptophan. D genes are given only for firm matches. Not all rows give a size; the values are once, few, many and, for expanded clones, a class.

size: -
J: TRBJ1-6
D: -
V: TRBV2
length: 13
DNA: TGTGCCAGCAGTGAACCCAGGGGTTCACCCCTCCACTTT
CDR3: CASSEPRGSPLHF

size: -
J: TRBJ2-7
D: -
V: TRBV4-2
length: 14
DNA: TGTGCCAGCCACGATGAGGGGCTCTCCTACGAGCAGTACTTC
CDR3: CASHDEGLSYEQYF

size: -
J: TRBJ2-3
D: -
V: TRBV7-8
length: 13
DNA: TGTGCCAGCAGCCGATACCCTGAGGGTACGCAGTATTTT
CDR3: CASSRYPEGTQYF

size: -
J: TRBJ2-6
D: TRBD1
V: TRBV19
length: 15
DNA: TGTGCCATAGGACAGGGGCGCGCTGGGGCCAACGTCCTGACTTTC
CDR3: CAIGQGRAGANVLTF

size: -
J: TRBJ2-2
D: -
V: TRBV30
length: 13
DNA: TGTGCCTGGAATTCTCGCGTTCGAGGGGAGCTGTTTTTT
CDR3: CAWNSRVRGELFF

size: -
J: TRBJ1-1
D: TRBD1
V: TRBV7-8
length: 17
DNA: TGTGCCAGCAGCTCGCGGCCCCGGACAGGGGAAAACACTGAAGCTTTCTTT
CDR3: CASSSRPRTGENTEAFF

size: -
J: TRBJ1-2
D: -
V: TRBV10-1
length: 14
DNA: TGCGCCAGCAGTAGGGGCAGGAATATTGATGGCTACACCTTC
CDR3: CASSRGRNIDGYTF

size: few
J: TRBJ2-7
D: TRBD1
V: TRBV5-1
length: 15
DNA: TGCGCCAGCAGCTCGTGGACAGGGGGTAACTACGAGCAGTACTTC
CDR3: CASSSWTGGNYEQYF

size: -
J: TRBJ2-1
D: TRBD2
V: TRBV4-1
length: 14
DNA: TGCGCCACCTCGTGGCGGGAGAGATACAATGAGCAGTTCTTC
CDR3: CATSWRERYNEQFF

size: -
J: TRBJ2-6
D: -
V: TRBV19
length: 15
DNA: TGTGCCAGTAGGGGCCTTGACTCTGGGGCCAACGTCCTGACTTTC
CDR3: CASRGLDSGANVLTF

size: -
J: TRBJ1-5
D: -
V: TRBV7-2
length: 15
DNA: TGTGCCAGCAGCCCGAATGGACATACCATTCAGCCCCAGCATTTT
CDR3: CASSPNGHTIQPQHF

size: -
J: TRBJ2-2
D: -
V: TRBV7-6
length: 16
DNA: TGTGCCAGCAGCTTAGCGTTCGGTGCAAACACCGGGGAGCTGTTTTTT
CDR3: CASSLAFGANTGELFF

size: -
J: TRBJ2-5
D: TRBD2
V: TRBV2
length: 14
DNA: TGTGCCAGCAGCCATAGACTAGCGGGGGAGACCCAGTACTTC
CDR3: CASSHRLAGETQYF

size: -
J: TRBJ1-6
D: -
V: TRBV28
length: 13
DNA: TGTGCCAGCCTTAATCGGGATAATTCACCCCTCCACTTT
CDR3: CASLNRDNSPLHF

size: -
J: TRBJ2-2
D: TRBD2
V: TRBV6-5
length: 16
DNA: TGTGCCAGCAGTTCCCATAGCGGGGTGAACACCGGGGAGCTGTTTTTT
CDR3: CASSSHSGVNTGELFF

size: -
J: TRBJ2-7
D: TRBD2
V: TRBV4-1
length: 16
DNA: TGCGCCAGCAGCCAAGATCCTCCAGCGGGGGACTACGAGCAGTACTTC
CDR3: CASSQDPPAGDYEQYF

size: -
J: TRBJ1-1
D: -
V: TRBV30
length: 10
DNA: TGTGCCTGGAGTTCCTACCGGACCTACTTT
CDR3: CAWSSYRTYF

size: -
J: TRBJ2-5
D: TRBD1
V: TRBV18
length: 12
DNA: TGTGCCAGCTCGGGGACAGAAGAGACCCAGTACTTC
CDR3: CASSGTEETQYF

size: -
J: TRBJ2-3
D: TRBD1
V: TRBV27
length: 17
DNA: TGTGCCAGCAGTTTAACCCCCGACGGGACAGAAACAGATACGCAGTATTTT
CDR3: CASSLTPDGTETDTQYF

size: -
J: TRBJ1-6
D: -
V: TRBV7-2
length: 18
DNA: TGTGCCAGCAGCTTAGAAGGCCGTTGGACAGCCTATAAATCACCCCTCCACTTT
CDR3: CASSLEGRWTAYKSPLHF

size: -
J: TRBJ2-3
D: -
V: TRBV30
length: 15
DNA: TGTGCCTGGAGTGCGGCAGGGCTCGGCACAGATACGCAGTATTTT
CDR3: CAWSAAGLGTDTQYF

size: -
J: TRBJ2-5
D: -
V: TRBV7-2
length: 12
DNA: TGTGCCAGCAGCCCGGACAGCGGGACCCAGTACTTC
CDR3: CASSPDSGTQYF

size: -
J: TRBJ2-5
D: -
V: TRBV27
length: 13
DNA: TGTGCCAGCAGGACGGGTGTCCAAGAGACCCAGTACTTC
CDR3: CASRTGVQETQYF

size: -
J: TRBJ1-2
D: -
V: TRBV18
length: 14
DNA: TGTGCCAGCTCACCAGGCAGGGGAATTTATGGCTACACCTTC
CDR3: CASSPGRGIYGYTF

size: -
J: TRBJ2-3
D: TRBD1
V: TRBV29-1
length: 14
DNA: TGCAGCGTTGAGGACAGGGGGCAGACAGATACGCAGTATTTT
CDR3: CSVEDRGQTDTQYF